This entry lists 30 T cell receptor beta chains sequenced from one sample in a study of shared clonotypes between healthy human individuals. Method: immunoSEQ multiplex PCR; TCRdb's copy keeps in-frame clones and lacks some. The sample lists approximately 500,000 clones, 70% to 80% occurring once. Material for sequencing was PBMCs. The receptor set was obtained from a woman in her thirties or forties in good health. Some clones in this sample may be carry-over from other donors' samples.

J is TRBJ2-7 and V is TRBV6-5; 7 positions match TRBD1. There are 15 residues in the CDR3. Trimming at V came to 5 bases and at J to 2 bases, leaving 9 bases not matched to a gene. CDR1 and CDR2 (germline): MNHEY, SVGAGI. The CDR3, as DNA: TGTGCCAGCAGTACCCGACAGGGCTCAACCTACGAGCAGTACTTC. Encoded protein: CASSTRQGSTYEQYF.

J is TRBJ2-7 and V is TRBV19; TRBD2 matches at 10 bases. Germline lookup yields CDR1 LNHDA and CDR2 SQIVND (reference sequence). The CDR3 is 16 amino acids. The trim removed 4 bases at V and 3 bases at J, leaving 9 bases unmatched. The CDR3 is CASSTSIIAGGYEQYF. As DNA, the CDR3 is TGTGCCAGTAGTACCTCGATAATAGCGGGAGGCTACGAGCAGTACTTC.

This chain connects TRBV7-3 to TRBJ1-5; possible D gene TRBD1, 5 bases. CDR3 size: 15 residues. Germline loops: CDR1 SGHTA, CDR2 FQGTGA. The ends were cut back, 4 bases at V and 7 bases at J, with 17 bases in the middle. The CDR3 protein is CASSSLLGGGQPQHF. In nucleotides, the CDR3 is TGTGCCAGCAGCTCTCTGCTGGGGGGAGGGCAGCCCCAGCATTTT.

The chain couples TRBV7-9 to TRBJ2-6; tentatively, D is TRBD1 (5 bases). Germline assignment: CDR1 SEHNR and CDR2 FQNEAQ (reference sequence). The CDR3 is made up of 16 amino acids. V was cut by 3 bases and J by 4 bases, with 13 bases left in between. In nucleotides, the CDR3 is TGTGCCAGCAGCTTTTGGGGCGCGGTAGGGGCCAACGTCCTGACTTTC. Translating gives CASSFWGAVGANVLTF.

For this clone: Since a much larger clone is just one base distant, this may be a read error. This chain joins TRBV18 and TRBJ2-7; a possible D gene is TRBD1 (5 bases). Trimming cost V 1 base and J 3 bases, with 7 bases left between them. The CDR3 consists of 13 residues. CDR1 KGHSH and CDR2 LQKENI come from the germline V gene. CDR3 in amino acids: CASSPRQGYEQYF. The CDR3 DNA reads as TGTGCCAGCTCACCACGGCAGGGCTACGAGCAGTACTTC.

The V and J genes are TRBV27 and TRBJ1-3; D is ambiguous. This CDR3 spans 18 amino acids. Germline V gene data show CDR1 as MNHEY and CDR2 as SMNVEV (reference sequence). Trimming cost V 0 bases and J 2 bases, with 17 bases left between them. CDR3 coding DNA: TGTGCCAGCAGTTTATCAGGCTTGGGAAGGGAGACTGGAAACACCATATATTTT. It encodes CASSLSGLGRETGNTIYF.

V usage is TRBV5-4 and J usage is TRBJ2-5; no definite D call. This CDR3 spans 14 amino acids. Trimming shortened V by 0 bases and J by 4 bases, and 10 bases separated the two germline ends. The V gene's germline CDR1 is SGHNT and CDR2 YYREEE (reference sequence). The CDR3 coding sequence is TGTGCCAGCAGCTTGGATAGTTTGGGAGAGACCCAGTACTTC. It specifies CASSLDSLGETQYF.

This clone was seen at least ten times. Different DNA sequences within this sample yield the same CDR3. The chain has TRBV30 and TRBJ1-2; D is ambiguous. The CDR3 is made up of 17 amino acids. Per the germline V gene, CDR1 is GTSNPN and CDR2 is SVGIG (reference sequence). V lost 4 bases and J 4 bases, leaving 25 bases between the germline ends. The CDR3 spells CAWTFREYRLAGYGYTF. Written as DNA, the CDR3 is TGTGCCTGGACCTTTAGGGAGTACCGCCTCGCCGGCTATGGCTACACCTTC.

This clone was detected ten times or more. The chain has TRBV2 and TRBJ1-5; D unresolved. Germline loops: CDR1 SNHLY, CDR2 FYNNEI. This CDR3 comprises 13 residues. Trimming removed 5 bases at V and 4 bases at J, with 9 bases between. CDR3 in amino acids: CASSYEENQPQHF. For the CDR3, the DNA is TGTGCCAGCAGTTACGAGGAGAATCAGCCCCAGCATTTT.

V is TRBV7-6 and J is TRBJ1-3, with no clear D. Germline loops: CDR1 SGHVS, CDR2 FNYEAQ. The CDR3 contains 15 residues. V was shortened by 0 bases and J by 1 base, with 7 bases between the two germline ends. The CDR3 protein is CASSLADTSGNTIYF. CDR3 DNA: TGTGCCAGCAGCTTAGCTGACACTTCTGGAAACACCATATATTTT.

This clone showed up just a few times. The chain links TRBV9 to TRBJ2-5, with D perhaps matching TRBD1 (6 bases). CDR3 size: 14 residues. V was shortened by 4 bases and J by 2 bases, with 12 bases between the two germline ends. In germline, CDR1 is SGDLS, CDR2 YYNGEE. The DNA for the CDR3 is TGTGCCAGCAGCCAAGGACAGAATCAAGAGACCCAGTACTTC. Translated: CASSQGQNQETQYF.

Comment on this clone: With a far larger clone one base away, a read error is the likely cause. Other DNA sequences in the sample encode the same CDR3. V usage is TRBV28 and J usage is TRBJ1-1, with D possibly matching TRBD1 (5 bases). The CDR3 has 12 residues. Germline V lookup: CDR1 MDHEN, CDR2 SYDVKM. Trimming took off 9 bases at V and 5 bases at J, with 13 bases between the two ends. The DNA of the CDR3 is TGTGCCAGTAGGTCGGGGGTAACTGAAGCTTTCTTT. Translated, it gives CASRSGVTEAFF.

The rearrangement joins TRBV19 to TRBJ1-1; the D is unclear. From germline, CDR1 is LNHDA and CDR2 SQIVND (reference sequence). Trimming took 7 bases from V and 3 from J, leaving 12 bases between them. CDR3 length: 13 residues. The CDR3 sequence is CASTGGMYTEAFF. The CDR3, as DNA: TGTGCCAGTACTGGAGGGATGTACACTGAAGCTTTCTTT.

V usage is TRBV6-6 and J usage is TRBJ1-5; D call uncertain. Trimming took 7 bases from V and 0 from J, leaving 10 bases between them. The CDR3 is 14 residues long. Germline CDR1 reads MNHNY; CDR2 reads SVGAGI (reference sequence). In nucleotides, the CDR3 is TGTGCCAGCAACGAACCTTATAGCAATCAGCCCCAGCATTTT. Protein sequence: CASNEPYSNQPQHF.

J is TRBJ2-3 and V is TRBV5-1; 7 nucleotides match TRBD1. The CDR3 consists of 16 residues. The junction had 6 bases not matched to a gene; V was cut back by 1 base and J by 1 base. In germline, CDR1 is SGHRS, CDR2 YFSETQ. This chain's CDR3 is CASSLKLQGGTDTQYF. In nucleotides, the CDR3 is TGCGCCAGCAGCTTGAAATTGCAGGGGGGCACAGATACGCAGTATTTT. The full variable domain, with the rest looked up from reference TRBV5-1 and TRBJ2-3, is KAGVTQTPRYLIKTRGQQVTLSCSPISGHRSVSWYQQTPGQGLQFLFEYFSETQRNKGNFPGRFSGRQFSNSRSEMNVSTLELGDSALYLCASSLKLQGGTDTQYFGPGTRLTVL.

Only one count was recorded for this clone. This rearrangement joins TRBV14 to TRBJ2-7; D is unclear. Trimming took 4 bases from V and 2 from J, leaving 9 bases between them. Germline-derived CDR1 and CDR2 are SGHDN and FVKESK. The CDR3 has 13 amino acids. This CDR3 is CASSPQLTYEQYF. CDR3 nucleotide sequence: TGTGCCAGCAGCCCCCAGTTAACCTACGAGCAGTACTTC. The variable domain in full, with the rest retrieved from reference TRBV14 and TRBJ2-7, is EAGVTQFPSHSVIEKGQTVTLRCDPISGHDNLYWYRRVMGKEIKFLLHFVKESKQDESGMPNNRFLAERTGGTYSTLKVQPAELEDSGVYFCASSPQLTYEQYFGPGTRLTVT.

The chain uses TRBV7-7 and TRBJ2-3; TRBD2 agrees at 14 bases. Germline V CDR1 and CDR2: SSHAT, FNYEAQ (reference sequence). The CDR3 extends over 16 amino acids. The ends lost 3 bases at V and 4 bases at J; junction bases unmatched: 3. The DNA of the CDR3 is TGTGCCAGCAGCTTGGGACTAGCGGGAGCGGCAGATACGCAGTATTTT. Translated, it gives CASSLGLAGAADTQYF.

The gene calls are TRBV28 and TRBJ1-5; D ambiguous. Germline lookup yields CDR1 MDHEN and CDR2 SYDVKM. Trimming shortened V by 5 bases and J by 0 bases, and 14 bases separated the two germline ends. The CDR3 runs 16 residues. For the CDR3, the DNA is TGTGCCAGCAGTCCGTCGGCACGGAATAGCAATCAGCCCCAGCATTTT. Translating gives CASSPSARNSNQPQHF.

This clone came up once. The chain recombines TRBV4-1 with TRBJ2-3; no firm D call. The CDR3 contains 14 residues. The germline V gene encodes CDR1 MGHRA and CDR2 YSYEKL. Trimming removed 4 bases from V and 2 bases from J, with 10 bases in between. The CDR3 loop is CASSRGRSTDTQYF. The CDR3 nucleotides are TGCGCCAGCAGCCGTGGACGGTCCACAGATACGCAGTATTTT.

Worth noting for this clone: The junction departs from the called germline gene at one end, perhaps through a read error. This chain uses TRBV5-1 with TRBJ2-5; 10 nucleotides line up with TRBD2. Germline lookup yields CDR1 SGHRS and CDR2 YFSETQ. This CDR3 has 14 amino acids. CDR3 region: CASSRPLAGEAQYF. The CDR3 DNA follows: TGCGCCAGCAGCAGACCTCTAGCGGGAGAGGCCCAGTACTTC.

This clone showed up just a few times. The V and J genes are TRBV7-2 and TRBJ2-7; 13 bases fit TRBD2. Looked up from germline, CDR1 is SGHTA and CDR2 is FQGNSA. The trim removed 5 bases at V and 5 bases at J, leaving 6 bases unmatched. CDR3 length equals 15 residues. The CDR3 reads CASSPGLAGAHEQYF. The CDR3 DNA is TGTGCCAGCAGCCCCGGACTAGCGGGAGCCCACGAGCAGTACTTC.

This clone was seen many times. V gene TRBV7-8 combines with J gene TRBJ2-1, with 7 bases lining up with TRBD2. CDR1 SGHVS and CDR2 FQNEAQ come from the germline V gene. V lost 6 bases, J lost 9 bases, and 14 bases stayed unmatched. CDR3 length equals 15 residues. DNA for the CDR3: TGTGCCAGCAGTGAGAGGGAGGGCCCCTCGGGTGAGCAGTTCTTC. Amino acids: CASSEREGPSGEQFF.

The chain links TRBV5-3 to TRBJ2-2; 10 bases are shared with TRBD2. TRBV5-3 carries the ORF label, with uncertain function. The length of the CDR3 is 15 residues. With 4 bases clipped from V and 5 bases from J, the junction kept 5 bases outside the gene matches. The CDR3 here is CARSGEREGTGELFF. CDR3 bases: TGTGCCAGAAGCGGGGAGCGGGAGGGGACCGGGGAGCTGTTTTTT.

The sample holds a few counts of this clone. The rearrangement links TRBV5-1 to TRBJ2-2, with D perhaps TRBD1 (5 bases). This CDR3 region has 16 residues. Trimming took 0 bases from V and 3 from J, leaving 12 bases between them. Germline V lookup: CDR1 SGHRS, CDR2 YFSETQ. CDR3 region: CASSLASRADTGELFF. In DNA, the CDR3 is TGCGCCAGCAGCTTGGCGTCCAGGGCCGACACCGGGGAGCTGTTTTTT.

The chain couples TRBV27 to TRBJ2-7; possible D gene TRBD2, 7 bases. Trimming shortened V by 3 bases and J by 6 bases, and 15 bases separated the two germline ends. CDR1 and CDR2 from the germline V gene are MNHEY and SMNVEV (reference sequence). This CDR3 has 14 amino acids. CDR3 nucleotide sequence: TGTGCCAGCAGTTTGGGTGGTGGGGGGGCCGAGCAGTACTTC. Translating it yields CASSLGGGGAEQYF.

This clone has just a few counts. V is TRBV5-5 and J is TRBJ1-2; TRBD1 matches at 10 bases. The J segment lost 4 bases and the V segment lost 8 bases, leaving 8 bases of the junction unmatched. The CDR3 spans 14 residues. Germline V gene data show CDR1 as SGHKS and CDR2 as YYEKEE (reference sequence). The chain's CDR3 is CASTRQGAGYGYTF. The DNA of the CDR3 is TGTGCCAGTACTCGACAGGGGGCAGGCTATGGCTACACCTTC.

The gene calls are TRBV6-5 and TRBJ1-4, with D hard to call. The ends were cut back, 6 bases at V and 4 bases at J, with 9 bases in the middle. The CDR3 is made up of 13 amino acids. Germline loops: CDR1 MNHEY, CDR2 SVGAGI. This CDR3 reads CASSRTINEKLFF. The DNA of the CDR3 is TGTGCCAGCAGCCGCACTATTAATGAAAAACTGTTTTTT.

The chain joins TRBV7-3 to TRBJ2-1; 14 bases align to TRBD2. Per germline, CDR1 SGHTA and CDR2 FQGTGA. CDR3 length: 18 residues. The V segment lost 2 bases and the J segment 8 bases; nucleotides outside the gene matches: 11. The CDR3 is CASSLLPGLAGGIHEQFF. The DNA for the CDR3 is TGTGCCAGCAGCTTATTGCCCGGACTAGCGGGAGGAATCCATGAGCAGTTCTTC.

Worth noting for this clone: This likely came from a read error, as a far larger clone is one base away. CDR3 residues: CVWRSAGEDTGELFF. In nucleotides, the CDR3 is TGTGTCTGGAGGAGTGCAGGGGAGGATACCGGGGAGCTGTTTTTT. V and J are TRBV30 and TRBJ2-2; possibly TRBD1 or TRBD2 for D (6 bases each). The CDR3 runs to 15 residues. Germline values: CDR1 GTSNPN, CDR2 SVGIG (reference sequence).

This chain joins TRBV6-6 and TRBJ1-3; a weak D match, TRBD1 (6 bases). Germline values: CDR1 MNHNY, CDR2 SVGAGI (reference sequence). Trimming took 8 bases from V and 0 from J, leaving 14 bases between them. The CDR3 is made up of 15 amino acids. CDR3 protein: CASGGRVDSGNTIYF. In nucleotides, the CDR3 is TGTGCCAGCGGGGGCAGGGTGGACTCTGGAAACACCATATATTTT.